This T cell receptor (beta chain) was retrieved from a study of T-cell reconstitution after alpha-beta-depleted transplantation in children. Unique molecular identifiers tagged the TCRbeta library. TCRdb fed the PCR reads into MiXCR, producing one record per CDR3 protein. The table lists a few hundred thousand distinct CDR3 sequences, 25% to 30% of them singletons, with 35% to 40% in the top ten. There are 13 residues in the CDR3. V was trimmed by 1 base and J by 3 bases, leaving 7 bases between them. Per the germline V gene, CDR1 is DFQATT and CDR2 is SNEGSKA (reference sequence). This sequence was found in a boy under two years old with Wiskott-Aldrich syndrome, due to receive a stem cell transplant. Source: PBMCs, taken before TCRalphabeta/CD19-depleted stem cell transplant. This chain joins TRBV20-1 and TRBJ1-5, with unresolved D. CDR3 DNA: TGCAGTGCTAGAGGAACGACCAATCAGCCCCAGCATTTT. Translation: CSARGTTNQPQHF.